These 8 T cell receptor beta chains came from one sample sequenced in a study of beta chain features in type 1 diabetes. As every portion of the isolated RNA was reverse transcribed, the sequencing read expressed TCRB transcripts. Data came from immunoSEQ multiplex PCR; TCRdb stores just in-frame clones and leaves some out. The sample has 300,000 to 350,000 clones; about 13% are singletons. What these receptors recognize is not known. Study conclusions and caveats: In every one of the four CD4+ subsets, TCRB CDR3s were moderately but significantly shorter in Type 1 diabetes patients.

Material for sequencing was naive CD4+ T cells from blood. All receptors come from a woman under 30 with type 1 diabetes.

The rearrangement links TRBV29-1 to TRBJ2-2, with 7 bases that match TRBD2. The J segment lost 5 bases and the V segment lost 7 bases, leaving 13 bases of the junction unmatched. Germline CDR1 reads SQVTM; CDR2 reads ANQGSEA. The CDR3 has 15 amino acids. The CDR3 DNA is TGCAGCGCTCTATGGGGGACTAAACCGACCGGGGAGCTGTTTTTT. It codes for CSALWGTKPTGELFF.

This clone was seen more than once but under ten times. The chain is built from TRBV28 and TRBJ1-5, with TRBD1 matching over 9 bases. Germline V lookup: CDR1 MDHEN, CDR2 SYDVKM. J gave up 6 bases and V 6 bases, and 3 bases lay outside the gene matches. CDR3 size: 13 residues. CDR3 region: CASRTGGTQPQHF. CDR3 DNA sequence: TGTGCCAGCAGGACAGGGGGGACTCAGCCCCAGCATTTT.

This clone was counted only a few times. The rearrangement uses TRBV15 and TRBJ1-4; 11 bases match TRBD1. The V gene end was trimmed by 0 bases and the J gene end by 8 bases; junction bases not matched to a gene: 5. CDR1 is LNHNV and CDR2 is YYDKDF in the germline V gene (reference sequence). The CDR3 consists of 16 residues. CDR3 sequence (DNA): TGTGCCACCAGCAGAGAGGGGACAGGGGGAAAGGAAAAACTGTTTTTT. This translates into CATSREGTGGKEKLFF.

The chain links TRBV2 to TRBJ2-2; D is undetermined. The CDR3 is 13 amino acids. Germline V lookup: CDR1 SNHLY, CDR2 FYNNEI. The V gene lost 6 bases and the J gene lost 5 bases, with 10 bases spanning the gap. CDR3 DNA sequence: TGTGCCAGCAGCACCGGTCGGACCGGGGAGCTGTTTTTT. Amino acid sequence: CASSTGRTGELFF.

The V gene is TRBV9, the J gene TRBJ2-5; 11 bases agree with TRBD1. Germline values: CDR1 SGDLS, CDR2 YYNGEE. CDR3 length equals 15 residues. J lost 7 bases, V lost 2 bases, and 7 bases had no gene match. The CDR3 protein is CASSVGQGGGGTQYF. CDR3 DNA sequence: TGTGCCAGCAGCGTGGGACAGGGGGGCGGAGGGACCCAGTACTTC.

The genes are TRBV5-4 and TRBJ2-1; a possible D gene is TRBD2 (6 bases). Germline V lookup: CDR1 SGHNT, CDR2 YYREEE (reference sequence). This CDR3 is built from 15 residues. The ends were cut back, 4 bases at V and 5 bases at J, with 16 bases in the middle. CDR3 nucleotides: TGTGCCAGCAGCCGGGGCGGGGAGAACCACAATGAGCAGTTCTTC. Its protein product is CASSRGGENHNEQFF.

V is TRBV7-3 and J is TRBJ2-3, with D unclear. The V and J ends lost 0 bases and 0 bases respectively, with 7 bases between them. The length of the CDR3 is 15 residues. CDR1 and CDR2 from the germline V gene are SGHTA and FQGTGA. The CDR3 region has the DNA TGTGCCAGCAGCTTAACCTACGAGAGCACAGATACGCAGTATTTT. Translating gives CASSLTYESTDTQYF.

The rearrangement uses TRBV21-1 and TRBJ2-7; the DNA was not compared with TRBD2, the D call given in the table. TRBV21-1 constitutes a pseudogene. This CDR3 is 11 amino acids long. Here the CDR3 DNA reads TGTGCCAGCAGGACTCCCTACGAGCAGTACGTC. It encodes CASRTPYEQYV.